The 15 T cell receptor beta chains below come from one sample, sequenced in a study of CD8 T cells in ankylosing spondylitis. General study findings and limits: Characteristic of ankylosing spondylitis blood, it appeared, was a TCR beta motif comprising several highly homologous variants.

MiXCR was run by TCRdb on the 5' RACE reads, yielding one entry per CDR3 protein. The sample yields roughly 440,000 distinct CDR3 sequences, roughly 17% seen once. Their recognized antigens are unknown. The specimen was blood, either unsorted or a sorted T cell fraction (not recorded which). These receptors came from a male donor with ankylosing spondylitis.

The chain joins TRBV7-2 to TRBJ2-5; D not certain. The CDR3 sequence is 13 residues long. Trimming shortened V by 3 bases and J by 2 bases, and 7 bases separated the two germline ends. Germline lookup yields CDR1 SGHTA and CDR2 FQGNSA. The CDR3 bases are TGTGCCAGCAGCTTTATGGTTCAAGAGACCCAGTACTTC. Its protein product is CASSFMVQETQYF.

V is TRBV7-6 and J is TRBJ2-5; 7 bases map to TRBD1. Per germline, CDR1 SGHVS and CDR2 FNYEAQ. This CDR3 has 14 residues. V was clipped by 3 bases and J by 4 bases; unmatched bases: 5. CDR3 DNA: TGTGCCAGCAGCTTCACAGGGGTGGTAGAGACCCAGTACTTC. Its protein is CASSFTGVVETQYF. Complete variable domain (other parts from reference TRBV7-6 and TRBJ2-5): GAGVSQSPRYKVTKRGQDVALRCDPISGHVSLYWYRQALGQGPEFLTYFNYEAQQDKSGLPNDRFSAERPEGSISTLTIQRTEQRDSAMYRCASSFTGVVETQYFGPGTRLLVL.

This clonotype showed up just a few times. V is TRBV25-1 and J is TRBJ1-5; D not resolved. Trimming removed 2 bases from V and 6 bases from J, with 17 bases in between. There are 16 residues in the CDR3. Germline loops: CDR1 MGHDK, CDR2 SYGVNS. CDR3 sequence (DNA): TGTGCCAGCAGTGAAGAGATAGAAAGAGTATCTCAGCCCCAGCATTTT. Encoded protein: CASSEEIERVSQPQHF.

This clonotype has only one observation. The J gene is TRBJ2-5, the V gene TRBV6-5; maybe TRBD2 (6 bases). Germline V gives CDR1 MNHEY, CDR2 SVGAGI. V gave up 2 bases and J gave up 6 bases, with 13 bases separating them. This CDR3 has 14 residues. The CDR3 is CASSYDRGRKTQYF. The CDR3 DNA is TGTGCCAGCAGTTACGATCGGGGGAGGAAGACCCAGTACTTC.

The V call is TRBV5-1, the J call TRBJ1-3; 7 nucleotides align to TRBD1. Germline V CDR1 and CDR2: SGHRS, YFSETQ. The CDR3 loop spans 15 amino acids. Losses at the gene ends were 4 bases for V and 2 bases for J; bases not matched to a gene: 6. The CDR3: CASSTEGAPGNTIYF. In DNA form, the CDR3 reads TGCGCCAGCAGCACGGAGGGGGCTCCTGGAAACACCATATATTTT.

The chain employs TRBV2 and TRBJ2-3; weak D call: TRBD2 (11 bases). The CDR3 is 17 amino acids. The germline CDR1 and CDR2 sequences are SNHLY and FYNNEI. Trimming took off 11 bases at V and 2 bases at J, with 26 bases between the two ends. CDR3 DNA: TGTGCCGCCCCGGGACAGGGGACTAGCGGATCCACAGATACGCAGTATTTT. As protein: CAAPGQGTSGSTDTQYF.

This clonotype was seen only a few times. V gene TRBV4-2 combines with J gene TRBJ1-4, with D maybe TRBD1 (6 bases). Trimming pared 3 bases from V and 5 bases from J, leaving 16 bases between. This CDR3 comprises 16 residues. Germline V lookup: CDR1 LGHNA, CDR2 YNFKEQ. The CDR3 loop reads CASSHAIGQKNEKLFF. Written as DNA, the CDR3 is TGTGCCAGCAGCCACGCTATCGGACAGAAGAATGAAAAACTGTTTTTT.

V is TRBV4-2 and J is TRBJ2-2; the D gene is possibly TRBD1 (6 bases). The CDR3 loop spans 16 amino acids. V shed 1 base and J shed 4 bases, with 13 bases lying between them. Germline CDR1 reads LGHNA; CDR2 reads YNFKEQ. The CDR3 loop reads CASSQGDRTGTGELFF. The CDR3 nucleotides read TGTGCCAGCAGCCAAGGAGACAGGACGGGCACCGGGGAGCTGTTTTTT.

The chain is built from TRBV19 and TRBJ2-3; the D gene is possibly TRBD1 (6 bases). The CDR3 sequence is 13 residues long. Germline lookup yields CDR1 LNHDA and CDR2 SQIVND (reference sequence). Trimming shortened V by 4 bases and J by 7 bases, and 12 bases separated the two germline ends. This CDR3 reads CASSKGQSYTQYF. The CDR3 region has the DNA TGTGCCAGTAGTAAAGGACAGTCATATACGCAGTATTTT.

The sample holds many counts of this clonotype. The chain joins TRBV5-1 to TRBJ1-1; no reliable D call. CDR1 is SGHRS, CDR2 YFSETQ, per germline. The CDR3 consists of 14 residues. Trimming took 4 bases from V and 1 from J, leaving 11 bases between them. The CDR3 DNA reads TGCGCCAGCAGCGTCGGACGGCAGAACACTGAAGCTTTCTTT. Protein sequence: CASSVGRQNTEAFF.

V is TRBV7-2 and J is TRBJ2-2, with unresolved D. The CDR3 spans 17 residues. V lost 0 bases and J lost 6, with 17 bases in between. The germline V gene encodes CDR1 SGHTA and CDR2 FQGNSA. The chain's CDR3 is CASSLAPIGVSPGELFF. The CDR3 DNA reads TGTGCCAGCAGCTTAGCCCCTATAGGTGTATCCCCCGGGGAGCTGTTTTTT.

By sample share, this clonotype is medium-sized. The chain links TRBV12-3 or TRBV12-4 to TRBJ2-1; the D gene is possibly TRBD1 (5 bases). V gave up 7 bases and J gave up 4 bases, with 11 bases separating them. CDR3 size: 13 residues. In DNA, the CDR3 is TGTGCCAGCATGGTGGGGCCTTACAATGAGCAGTTCTTC. Translation gives CASMVGPYNEQFF.

This clonotype was seen a few times. V usage is TRBV6-6 and J usage is TRBJ2-7, with TRBD1 matching 7 bases. The CDR3 is made up of 13 amino acids. CDR1 is MNHNY and CDR2 is SVGAGI in the germline V gene (reference sequence). V dropped 7 bases and J dropped 4; count of bases not matched to a gene: 7. CDR3 nucleotide sequence: TGTGCCAGCAAGGGCCCAGGGGGATACGAGCAGTACTTC. This sequence encodes CASKGPGGYEQYF.

This clonotype turned up a few times. The chain has TRBV12-3 or TRBV12-4 and TRBJ2-7; 10 bases map to TRBD2. The CDR3 runs 17 residues. The trim removed 0 bases at V and 7 bases at J, leaving 12 bases unmatched. The CDR3: CASSLAFTSGTLGEQYF. CDR3 nucleotides: TGTGCCAGCAGTTTAGCCTTTACTAGCGGGACCCTCGGTGAGCAGTACTTC.

This clonotype appeared a few times. The V and J genes are TRBV2 and TRBJ2-7; 9 positions match TRBD2. The junction had 1 base not matched to a gene; V was cut back by 2 bases and J by 2 bases. This CDR3 is 14 amino acids long. From germline, CDR1 is SNHLY and CDR2 FYNNEI. For the CDR3, the DNA is TGTGCCAGCAGTGAAATAGCGGGGGCCTACGAGCAGTACTTC. It is translated as CASSEIAGAYEQYF.